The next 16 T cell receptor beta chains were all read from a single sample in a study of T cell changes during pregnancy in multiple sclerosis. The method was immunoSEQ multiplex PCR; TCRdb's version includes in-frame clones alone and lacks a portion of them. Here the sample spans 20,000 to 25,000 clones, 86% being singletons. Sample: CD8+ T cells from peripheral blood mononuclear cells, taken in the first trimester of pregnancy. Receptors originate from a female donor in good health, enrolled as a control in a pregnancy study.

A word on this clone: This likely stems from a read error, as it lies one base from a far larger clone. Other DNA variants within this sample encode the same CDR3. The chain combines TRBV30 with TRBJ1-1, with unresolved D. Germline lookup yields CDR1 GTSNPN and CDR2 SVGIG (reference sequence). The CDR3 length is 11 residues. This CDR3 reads CAWLRNTEAFF. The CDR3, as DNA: TGTGCCTGGCTCAGGAACACTGAAGCTTTTTTT.

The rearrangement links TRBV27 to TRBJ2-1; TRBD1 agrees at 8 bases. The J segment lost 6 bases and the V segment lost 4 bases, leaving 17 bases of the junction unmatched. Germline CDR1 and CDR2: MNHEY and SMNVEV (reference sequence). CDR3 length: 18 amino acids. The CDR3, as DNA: TGTGCCAGCAGTTCATTGGAGATTTTGACAGGGGTTAGCAATGAGCAGTTCTTC. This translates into CASSSLEILTGVSNEQFF.

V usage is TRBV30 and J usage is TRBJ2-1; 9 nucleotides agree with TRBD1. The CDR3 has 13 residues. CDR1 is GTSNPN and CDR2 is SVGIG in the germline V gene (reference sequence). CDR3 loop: CARGQGNYNEQFF. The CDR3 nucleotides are TGTGCTCGAGGACAGGGGAACTACAATGAGCAGTTCTTC.

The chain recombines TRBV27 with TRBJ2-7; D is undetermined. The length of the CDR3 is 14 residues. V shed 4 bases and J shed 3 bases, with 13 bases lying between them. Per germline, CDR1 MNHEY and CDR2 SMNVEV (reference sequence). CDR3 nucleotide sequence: TGTGCCAGCAGTTGGGCTCAACCAGGCTACGAGCAGTACTTC. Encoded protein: CASSWAQPGYEQYF.

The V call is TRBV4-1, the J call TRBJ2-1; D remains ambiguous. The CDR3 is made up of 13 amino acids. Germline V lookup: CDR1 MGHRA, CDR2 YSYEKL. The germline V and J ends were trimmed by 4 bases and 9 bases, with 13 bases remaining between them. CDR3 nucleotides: TGCGCCAGCAGCCCTGGCAGTATCATTGAGCAGTTCTTC. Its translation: CASSPGSIIEQFF.

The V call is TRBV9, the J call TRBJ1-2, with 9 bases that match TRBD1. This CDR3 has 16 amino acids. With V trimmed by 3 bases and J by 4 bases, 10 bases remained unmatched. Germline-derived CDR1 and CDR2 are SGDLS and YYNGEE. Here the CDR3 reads CASSDATGGDFYGYTF. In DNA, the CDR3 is TGTGCCAGCAGCGATGCGACAGGGGGGGACTTCTATGGCTACACCTTC.

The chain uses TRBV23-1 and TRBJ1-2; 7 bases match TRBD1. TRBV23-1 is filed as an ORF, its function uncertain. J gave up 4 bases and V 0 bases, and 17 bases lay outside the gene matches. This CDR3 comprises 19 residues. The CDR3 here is CASSQSPTDRAPNGYGYTF. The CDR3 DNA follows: TGCGCCAGCAGTCAATCCCCGACAGACAGGGCCCCGAATGGCTATGGCTACACCTTC.

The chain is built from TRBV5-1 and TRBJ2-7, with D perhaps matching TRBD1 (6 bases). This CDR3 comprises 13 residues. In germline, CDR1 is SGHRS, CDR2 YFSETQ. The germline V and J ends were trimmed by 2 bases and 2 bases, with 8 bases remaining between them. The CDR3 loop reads CASSFGQTYEQYF. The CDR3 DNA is TGCGCCAGCAGCTTCGGACAGACCTACGAGCAGTACTTC.

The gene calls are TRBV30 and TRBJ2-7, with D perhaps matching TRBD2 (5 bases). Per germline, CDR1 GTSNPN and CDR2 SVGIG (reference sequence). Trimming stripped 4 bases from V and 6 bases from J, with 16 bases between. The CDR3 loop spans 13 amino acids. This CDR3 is CAWTLEGAREQYF. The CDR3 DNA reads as TGTGCCTGGACCCTTGAGGGAGCCCGCGAGCAGTACTTC.

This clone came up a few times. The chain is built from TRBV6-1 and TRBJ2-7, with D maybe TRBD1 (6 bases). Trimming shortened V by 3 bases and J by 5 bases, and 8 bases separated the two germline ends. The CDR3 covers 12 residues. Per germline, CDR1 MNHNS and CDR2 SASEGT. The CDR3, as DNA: TGTGCCAGCAGTGATGCAGGGGACGAGCAGTACTTC. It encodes CASSDAGDEQYF.

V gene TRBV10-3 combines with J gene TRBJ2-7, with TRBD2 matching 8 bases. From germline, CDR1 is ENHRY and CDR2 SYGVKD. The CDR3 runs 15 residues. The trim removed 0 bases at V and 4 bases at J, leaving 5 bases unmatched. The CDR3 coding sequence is TGTGCCATCAGTGAGTCAGGCGGGGGGAGGTACGAGCAGTACTTC. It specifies CAISESGGGRYEQYF.

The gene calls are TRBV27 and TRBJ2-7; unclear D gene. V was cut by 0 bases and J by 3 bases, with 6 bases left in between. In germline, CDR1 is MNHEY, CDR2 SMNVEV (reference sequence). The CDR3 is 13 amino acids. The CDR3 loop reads CASSLSANYEQYF. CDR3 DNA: TGTGCCAGCAGTTTATCGGCCAACTACGAGCAGTACTTC.

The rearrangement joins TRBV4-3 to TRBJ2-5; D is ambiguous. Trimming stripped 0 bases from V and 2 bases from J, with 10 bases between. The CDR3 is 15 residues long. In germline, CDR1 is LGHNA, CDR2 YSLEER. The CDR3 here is CASSQDPQSQETQYF. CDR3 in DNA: TGCGCCAGCAGCCAAGATCCCCAGTCTCAAGAGACCCAGTACTTC.

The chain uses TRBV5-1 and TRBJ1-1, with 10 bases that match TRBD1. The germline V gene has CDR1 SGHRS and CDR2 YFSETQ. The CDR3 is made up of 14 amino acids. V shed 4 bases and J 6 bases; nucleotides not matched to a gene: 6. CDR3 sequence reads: CASSPGTGVAEAFF. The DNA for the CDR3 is TGCGCCAGCAGCCCAGGGACAGGGGTGGCTGAAGCTTTCTTT.

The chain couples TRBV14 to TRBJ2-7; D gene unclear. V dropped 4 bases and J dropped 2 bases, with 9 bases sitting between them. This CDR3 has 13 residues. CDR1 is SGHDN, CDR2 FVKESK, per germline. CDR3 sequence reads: CASSRWSTYEQYF. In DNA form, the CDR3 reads TGTGCCAGCAGCCGGTGGAGTACCTACGAGCAGTACTTC.

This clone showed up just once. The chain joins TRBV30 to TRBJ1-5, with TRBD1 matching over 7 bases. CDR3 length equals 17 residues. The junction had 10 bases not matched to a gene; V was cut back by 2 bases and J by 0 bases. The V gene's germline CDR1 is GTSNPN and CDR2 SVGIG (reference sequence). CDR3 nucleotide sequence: TGTGCCTGGAGTTATTACGGGACAGTAAATAGCAATCAGCCCCAGCATTTT. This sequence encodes CAWSYYGTVNSNQPQHF.